The sequence of this TCR beta chain was determined in a study of breast tumors, draining lymph nodes, adjacent tissues. TCRdb reprocessed the multiplex PCR reads via MiXCR and lists one record per CDR3 protein. The sample holds under 45,000 distinct CDR3 sequences, just over 35% seen once. On this clonotype: Its specificity is not known.

Germline-derived CDR1 and CDR2 are SGHNT and YYREEE (reference sequence). Deletions cut 7 bases from V and 12 bases from J, with 17 bases between. The CDR3 loop spans 13 amino acids. Study observations and caveats: Luminal-like breast cancer showed significantly greater tumor-nontumor repertoire similarity than basal-like breast cancer did. Data fit most tumor T cells coming from lymph node, expanding in tumor. Tumor TCR diversity was below lymph nodes but above nontumor tissue. Data only fit, rather than demonstrated, lymph node origin of most tumor T cells.

Input material: breast tumor tissue. The clonotype originates from a female donor with breast cancer. Some clones in this sample may be carry-over from other donors' samples. The V call is TRBV5-4, the J call TRBJ2-6; the D gene is possibly TRBD1 (6 bases). CDR3: CASGQFSGAVLTF. CDR3 DNA: TGTGCCAGCGGACAGTTCTCTGGGGCCGTCCTGACTTTC.